This T cell receptor (beta chain) was captured in a study of cytomegalovirus exposure and HLA in healthy donors. Note on this clone: Its antigen remains unknown.

The PCR contained 60 Vbeta and 13 Jbeta primers. Sequencing was performed with immunoSEQ multiplex PCR; in TCRdb, only in-frame clones are kept and a portion is missing. In the table there are about 170,000 clones, approximately 59% of which are singletons. The CDR3 contains 13 residues. The germline V gene has CDR1 SGHKS and CDR2 YYEKEE (reference sequence). The germline V and J ends were trimmed by 7 bases and 4 bases, with 13 bases remaining between them. Broader study findings: Association of a missense DCLRE1C variant with TCR beta V- and J-gene trimming was reported in a later analysis. Accurate predictions that matched the HLA-A and HLA-B alleles of most subjects were reportedly made from TCR beta sequences. TCR beta chains numbering approximately 150 were designated cytomegalovirus-associated.

The sequencing input was PBMCs. V and J are TRBV5-5 and TRBJ2-3; no clear D. This clonotype was sampled from a man aged 35-49 years in good health and CMV-seronegative. CDR3: CASRPRLADTQYF. CDR3 nucleotide sequence: TGTGCCAGCCGCCCCCGGTTGGCAGATACGCAGTATTTT.